The TCR beta chain described here comes from a study of CD8+ T cells in alopecia areata. Treatment here: oral pan-JAK inhibitor, 5-10 mg twice daily. This clone is a singleton in its sample. Antigen specificity is unknown. Broader study findings: Throughout tofacitinib, many expanded lesional clones continued to persist in scalp and blood. The presence of one nonresponder keeps the tie between baseline CD8+ expansion and response uncertain.

Sequencing used cDNA as its template, made by extracting RNA and reverse transcribing it. Data came from immunoSEQ multiplex PCR; TCRdb stores just in-frame clones and leaves some out. Of more than 85,000 clones in the sample, approximately 60% are singletons; the top ten hold 15% to 19%. The length of the CDR3 is 11 residues. Germline V lookup: CDR1 MGHDK, CDR2 SYGVNS. V lost 6 bases to trimming and J lost 8 bases, with 7 bases between them. The sequenced sample was CD8+ T cells sorted from blood, obtained at week 4, from a patient treated with tofacitinib. This clonotype originated in a human donor with alopecia areata. The V and J genes are TRBV25-1 and TRBJ2-2; D remains ambiguous. CDR3 coding DNA: TGTGCCAGCAGGATGGCTGGGGAGCTGTTTTTT. Translating it yields CASRMAGELFF.